Included here is one TCR beta chain sequence, with context. Its cognate antigen is unknown. The sample belongs to a study of T cells after yellow fever vaccination. Study-wide points: Peaking on day 5 versus 15, the secondary response was faster but weaker. Contaminating bulk clonotypes could be abundant in FACS-sorted repertoires. A large majority of primary-vaccination clones showed up again after the booster (around 96% CD4, roughly 88% CD8).

CDR1 is SGHAT and CDR2 is FQNNGV in the germline V gene. The V end lost 1 base, the J end lost 7 bases, and 11 bases lay between the germline ends. CDR3 size: 14 residues. UMIs were added to TCR cDNA along with a universal primer site when it was made by 5'RACE template switching. TCRdb re-analysed the 5' RACE reads in MiXCR, keeping a single row per CDR3 protein. The top ten hold 3% to 4% of the sample, which has around 320,000 distinct CDR3 sequences, approximately 10% seen once. This chain joins TRBV11-2 and TRBJ1-3; D gene ambiguous. Sequencing was performed on CD4+ T cells sorted from PBMCs, taken 5 days after the yellow fever booster vaccination. This TCR came from a man younger than 30 who received the YFV17D yellow fever vaccine. CDR3 in amino acids: CASSLGAAPNTIYF. Written as DNA, the CDR3 is TGTGCCAGCAGCTTAGGCGCAGCCCCGAACACCATATATTTT.